What follows are 27 T cell receptor beta chains derived from one specimen sequenced in a study of blood T cell repertoires in COVID-19. Sequencing was performed with immunoSEQ multiplex PCR; in TCRdb, only in-frame clones are kept and a portion is missing. This table has about 200,000 clones, 80% appearing once. The sample taken for sequencing was peripheral blood. These TCRs come from a human donor in a cohort sampled during active COVID-19.

The J gene is TRBJ1-3, the V gene TRBV18; the D is unclear. V lost 8 bases and J 0 bases, leaving 8 bases between the germline ends. This CDR3 has 13 residues. Germline values: CDR1 KGHSH, CDR2 LQKENI. In DNA, the CDR3 is TGTGCCAGCGGTGCAGTCTCTGGAAACACCATATATTTT. Its protein is CASGAVSGNTIYF.

The chain has TRBV6-5 and TRBJ1-4; 7 bases map to TRBD1. V was pared by 4 bases and J by 15 bases, with 14 bases of the junction left unmatched. The CDR3 runs 14 residues. Germline V lookup: CDR1 MNHEY, CDR2 SVGAGI. The CDR3 sequence is CASSLRGDSQRVFF. CDR3 coding DNA: TGTGCCAGCAGTTTAAGAGGGGACAGCCAACGAGTGTTTTTT.

Comment on this clone: At one of its ends the junction is not consistent with the germline gene, which may arise from a read error. The V gene is TRBV5-1, the J gene TRBJ2-7; 9 bases agree with TRBD2. This CDR3 is built from 16 residues. Germline values: CDR1 SGHRS, CDR2 YFSETQ. CDR3 protein: CASSLAPGLASHEQYF. In DNA form, the CDR3 reads TGCGCCAGCAGCTTGGCTCCGGGACTAGCCTCCCACGAGCAGTACTTC.

Points on this clone: This CDR3 is also generated by other DNA sequences in the sample. V gene TRBV6-5 combines with J gene TRBJ1-2; TRBD1 agrees at 7 bases. CDR1 is MNHEY and CDR2 is SVGAGI in the germline V gene. Losses at the gene ends were 2 bases for V and 3 bases for J; bases not matched to a gene: 3. The CDR3 sequence is 14 residues long. This CDR3 is CASSYGQGDYGYTF. The DNA for the CDR3 is TGTGCCAGCAGTTACGGGCAGGGGGACTATGGCTACACCTTC.

This chain links TRBV10-3 with TRBJ2-5, with 12 bases identical to TRBD1. CDR1 ENHRY and CDR2 SYGVKD come from the germline V gene. Trimming took 3 bases from V and 4 from J; bases not matched to a gene: 3. The CDR3 sequence is 15 residues long. In DNA form, the CDR3 reads TGTGCCATCAGTGACCGGGACAGGGGGCCAGAGACCCAGTACTTC. It translates to CAISDRDRGPETQYF.

The rearrangement links TRBV19 to TRBJ2-2; possible D gene TRBD2, 5 bases. The CDR3 is made up of 16 amino acids. Per the germline V gene, CDR1 is LNHDA and CDR2 is SQIVND (reference sequence). V was pared by 6 bases and J by 3 bases, with 17 bases between. The CDR3: CASSPSRGSDTGELFF. CDR3 bases: TGTGCCAGTAGCCCCTCTCGAGGGAGCGACACCGGGGAGCTGTTTTTT.

The rearrangement joins TRBV2 to TRBJ2-1; D call uncertain. CDR3 length equals 10 residues. V was cut by 4 bases and J by 8 bases, with 3 bases left in between. The germline V gene has CDR1 SNHLY and CDR2 FYNNEI. The CDR3 DNA is TGTGCCAGCAGTGCAGATGAGCAGTTCTTC. Its protein product is CASSADEQFF.

This chain uses TRBV5-1 with TRBJ2-7; a weak D match, TRBD1 (6 bases). Germline V gene sequence: CDR1 SGHRS, CDR2 YFSETQ. V lost 0 bases, J lost 2 bases, and 9 bases lay in between. The CDR3 covers 14 residues. This CDR3 is CASSLEQGTYEQYF. The DNA for the CDR3 is TGCGCCAGCAGCTTGGAACAGGGTACCTACGAGCAGTACTTC. Complete variable domain (other parts from reference TRBV5-1 and TRBJ2-7): KAGVTQTPRYLIKTRGQQVTLSCSPISGHRSVSWYQQTPGQGLQFLFEYFSETQRNKGNFPGRFSGRQFSNSRSEMNVSTLELGDSALYLCASSLEQGTYEQYFGPGTRLTVT.

The chain uses TRBV10-3 and TRBJ2-5, with TRBD2 as a possible D gene (6 bases). The V end lost 10 bases, the J end lost 5 bases, and 14 bases lay between the germline ends. The CDR3 is 12 amino acids. The V gene's germline CDR1 is ENHRY and CDR2 SYGVKD. This CDR3 reads CASRRGTETQYF. The CDR3, as DNA: TGTGCCAGTCGGCGGGGTACGGAGACCCAGTACTTC.

The J gene is TRBJ2-5, the V gene TRBV2; 7 positions match TRBD1. The CDR3 runs to 14 residues. V was pared by 6 bases and J by 4 bases, with 8 bases of the junction left unmatched. The V gene's germline CDR1 is SNHLY and CDR2 FYNNEI. Here the CDR3 DNA reads TGTGCCAGCAGCCTAGACAGGGCGGGAGAGACCCAGTACTTC. Its translation is CASSLDRAGETQYF.

This chain uses TRBV6-2 or TRBV6-3 with TRBJ2-7; D possibly corresponds to TRBD1 (5 bases). Germline lookup yields CDR1 MNHEY and CDR2 SVGEGT. Trimming took off 6 bases at V and 0 bases at J, with 12 bases between the two ends. The length of the CDR3 is 14 residues. The chain's CDR3 is CASSLRRGSYEQYF. CDR3 nucleotides: TGTGCCAGCAGCCTCAGAAGGGGCTCCTACGAGCAGTACTTC.

This clone has only a few counts. The V and J genes are TRBV5-1 and TRBJ2-7; 11 bases agree with TRBD2. The V and J ends lost 1 base and 4 bases, in that order; junction bases with no gene match: 1. Germline V lookup: CDR1 SGHRS, CDR2 YFSETQ. This CDR3 is built from 14 residues. The CDR3 bases are TGCGCCAGCAGCTTGACTAGCGGGAGATACGAGCAGTACTTC. Translated: CASSLTSGRYEQYF.

The CDR3 region has the DNA TGCGCCAGCAGATCTCGGGGGTGGAGCTCCTACAATGAGCAGTTCTTC. It is translated as CASRSRGWSSYNEQFF. V usage is TRBV5-1 and J usage is TRBJ2-1; a weak D match, TRBD2 (6 bases). CDR1 and CDR2 (germline): SGHRS, YFSETQ. Trimming left V 5 bases short and J 0 bases short, with 15 bases between. This CDR3 contains 16 residues.

The chain joins TRBV28 to TRBJ2-1; 9 bases fit TRBD1. This CDR3 is 16 amino acids long. J was trimmed by 6 bases and V by 3 bases; bases with no gene match: 9. In germline, CDR1 is MDHEN, CDR2 SYDVKM. The CDR3 DNA reads as TGTGCCAGCAGTTTTATTGAGACAGGGGGTGGCAATGAGCAGTTCTTC. Its translation is CASSFIETGGGNEQFF.

The chain carries TRBV27 and TRBJ2-7; 10 bases line up with TRBD2. The V and J ends lost 2 bases and 2 bases, in that order; junction bases with no gene match: 9. Germline CDR1 MNHEY, CDR2 SMNVEV (reference sequence). The CDR3 is 17 amino acids. This CDR3 is CASSLHLAGGIPYEQYF. The CDR3 coding sequence is TGTGCCAGCAGTTTACACTTAGCGGGAGGAATACCCTACGAGCAGTACTTC.

V and J are TRBV3-1 (or the pseudogene TRBV3-2) and TRBJ1-2; weak D call: TRBD1 (6 bases). The V end was cut by 2 bases, the J end by 4 bases, with 11 bases between. The length of the CDR3 is 14 residues. Per germline, CDR1 LGHDT and CDR2 YNNKEL (reference sequence). CDR3 DNA sequence: TGTGCCAGCAGCCAACCGGGGGGCGGCTATGGCTACACCTTC. Amino acids: CASSQPGGGYGYTF.

This rearrangement joins TRBV28 to TRBJ2-3, with 8 bases lining up with TRBD1. Germline CDR1 reads MDHEN; CDR2 reads SYDVKM. This CDR3 region has 15 residues. Trimming took 6 bases from V and 2 from J; bases not matched to a gene: 7. The CDR3 DNA is TGTGCCAGCAGCTTACCGGGACAGGTCACAGATACGCAGTATTTT. Protein sequence: CASSLPGQVTDTQYF.

As DNA, the CDR3 is TGTGCCAGCAGCTTGTCTAGCGGGAGCGCCAATGAGCAGTTCTTC. It is translated as CASSLSSGSANEQFF. The chain combines TRBV13 with TRBJ2-1; 10 positions match TRBD2. Per the germline V gene, CDR1 is PRHDT and CDR2 is FYEKMQ (reference sequence). This CDR3 is built from 15 residues. The V gene end was trimmed by 3 bases and the J gene end by 6 bases; junction bases not matched to a gene: 5.

The V gene is TRBV19, the J gene TRBJ1-4; D remains ambiguous. Germline V lookup: CDR1 LNHDA, CDR2 SQIVND (reference sequence). V lost 4 bases, J lost 0 bases, and 6 bases lay in between. This CDR3 is built from 14 residues. CDR3 sequence reads: CASSKQATNEKLFF. In nucleotides, the CDR3 is TGTGCCAGTAGTAAACAAGCAACTAATGAAAAACTGTTTTTT.

The V call is TRBV5-1, the J call TRBJ1-1; tentatively, D is TRBD1 (5 bases). The CDR3 totals 14 residues. V lost 4 bases to trimming and J lost 3 bases, with 13 bases between them. Germline CDR1 reads SGHRS; CDR2 reads YFSETQ. CDR3 sequence: CASSLGPGDTEAFF. Here the CDR3 DNA reads TGCGCCAGCAGCCTGGGACCGGGTGACACTGAAGCTTTCTTT.

The chain links TRBV19 to TRBJ2-3; TRBD1 aligns across 8 bases. The germline CDR1 and CDR2 sequences are LNHDA and SQIVND (reference sequence). V shed 3 bases, J shed 3 bases, and the junction held 5 bases outside the gene matches. CDR3 size: 15 residues. CDR3: CASSIGRGRTDTQYF. Here the CDR3 DNA reads TGTGCCAGTAGTATTGGCAGGGGGCGGACAGATACGCAGTATTTT.

This chain joins TRBV10-3 and TRBJ1-3; a weak D match, TRBD1 (6 bases). This CDR3 contains 16 residues. The V end was cut by 3 bases, the J end by 1 base, with 13 bases between. CDR1 ENHRY and CDR2 SYGVKD come from the germline V gene. For the CDR3, the DNA is TGTGCCATCAGTGACCAACAGGGCCAGTCTGGAAACACCATATATTTT. This encodes CAISDQQGQSGNTIYF.

This clone was detected once. The chain is built from TRBV27 and TRBJ2-7; a weak D match, TRBD1 (6 bases). V lost 3 bases, J lost 3 bases, and 9 bases lay in between. The CDR3 has 13 amino acids. In germline, CDR1 is MNHEY, CDR2 SMNVEV (reference sequence). The CDR3: CASSFETGYEQYF. For the CDR3, the DNA is TGTGCCAGCAGTTTTGAGACAGGCTACGAGCAGTACTTC.

This chain uses TRBV27 with TRBJ1-5; tentatively, D is TRBD1 (6 bases). CDR1 and CDR2 from the germline V gene are MNHEY and SMNVEV (reference sequence). The CDR3 extends over 15 amino acids. The germline V and J ends were trimmed by 2 bases and 7 bases, with 15 bases remaining between them. The CDR3 spells CASSLGGRGGQPQHF. CDR3 sequence (DNA): TGTGCCAGCAGTTTAGGGGGGCGCGGGGGGCAGCCCCAGCATTTT.

V is TRBV29-1 and J is TRBJ1-1; TRBD1 agrees at 8 bases. Germline-derived CDR1 and CDR2 are SQVTM and ANQGSEA. This CDR3 comprises 13 residues. The V and J ends lost 7 bases and 3 bases, in that order; junction bases with no gene match: 7. CDR3 residues: CSAAGQGHTEAFF. The CDR3 nucleotides are TGCAGCGCCGCTGGACAGGGCCACACTGAAGCTTTCTTT.

The gene calls are TRBV6-5 and TRBJ2-7; 7 positions match TRBD2. Per the germline V gene, CDR1 is MNHEY and CDR2 is SVGAGI. The CDR3 runs 15 residues. Trimming took 0 bases from V and 4 from J; bases not matched to a gene: 6. The CDR3 sequence is CASSYSGGLSYEQYF. The CDR3 nucleotides are TGTGCCAGCAGTTACTCGGGGGGACTATCTTACGAGCAGTACTTC.

The V call is TRBV24-1, the J call TRBJ2-4; TRBD1 might be the D (6 bases). The CDR3 contains 12 residues. Trimming shortened V by 8 bases and J by 6 bases, and 10 bases separated the two germline ends. Germline CDR1 and CDR2: KGHDR and SFDVKD. In DNA, the CDR3 is TGTGCCACCAAAAAGGACAGAAACATTCAGTACTTC. It encodes CATKKDRNIQYF.